Listed below are T cell receptor beta chains from one sample, sequenced in a study of T cells in narcolepsy. This table comes from immunoSEQ multiplex PCR, and its TCRdb copy is limited to in-frame clones, with some not included. In the table there are around 30,000 clones, around four fifths of which are singletons. The sample taken for sequencing was CD45RA- memory CD4+ T cells from PBMCs. These receptors all stem from a human donor with narcolepsy. Each CDR3 is given with its conserved first and last residue. The order of the fields is CDR3 length, J gene, D gene, clone size, V gene, CDR3 protein, CDR3 DNA. D genes are given only for firm matches. Some rows mark clone size as missing; the rest say once, few, many or name a class of expanded clone.

12	TRBJ1-1	.	.	TRBV5-1	CASKATNTEAFF	TGCGCCAGCAAGGCAACAAACACTGAAGCTTTCTTT
17	TRBJ2-2	TRBD1	.	TRBV10-3	CAISESKGTASTGELFF	TGTGCCATCAGTGAGTCGAAGGGGACAGCATCCACCGGGGAGCTGTTTTTT
12	TRBJ1-4	.	.	TRBV6-6	CASLGGSEKLFF	TGTGCCAGCCTGGGAGGATCTGAAAAACTGTTTTTT
16	TRBJ2-6	.	.	TRBV6-6	CASSYSGISGANVLTF	TGTGCCAGCAGTTACTCTGGGATCTCTGGGGCCAACGTCCTGACTTTC
15	TRBJ1-6	.	.	TRBV11-3	CASSPSGINNSPLHF	TGTGCCAGCAGCCCTTCGGGAATTAACAATTCACCCCTCCACTTT
13	TRBJ2-5	.	.	TRBV30	CAWSVRRQETQYF	TGTGCCTGGAGTGTAAGGCGCCAAGAGACCCAGTACTTC
18	TRBJ2-7	TRBD2	.	TRBV30	CAWSTGLAGGLDSYEQYF	TGTGCCTGGAGTACCGGACTAGCGGGGGGTCTAGATTCCTACGAGCAGTACTTC
15	TRBJ1-5	.	.	TRBV5-1	CASSLSTGSNQPQHF	TGCGCCAGCAGCTTATCGACGGGTTCCAATCAGCCCCAGCATTTT
13	TRBJ2-2	.	.	TRBV19	CASNNRAGGELFF	TGTGCCAGTAACAACAGGGCCGGCGGGGAGCTGTTTTTT
15	TRBJ1-6	TRBD1	.	TRBV7-2	CASSLSTGDNSPLHF	TGTGCCAGCAGCTTATCAACAGGGGATAATTCACCCCTCCACTTT
15	TRBJ2-7	.	.	TRBV4-3	CASSQDRGAFYEQYF	TGCGCCAGCAGCCAAGATCGGGGGGCGTTCTACGAGCAGTACTTC
13	TRBJ2-5	TRBD2	.	TRBV6-1	CASRTSGQETQYF	TGTGCCAGCCGGACTAGCGGCCAAGAGACCCAGTACTTC
19	TRBJ2-3	TRBD2	.	TRBV10-3	CAISESLNTLRGVGDTQYF	TGTGCCATCAGTGAGTCGCTAAACACGCTACGGGGGGTTGGAGATACGCAGTATTTT
13	TRBJ1-1	.	.	TRBV30	CAWSSTANTEAFF	TGTGCCTGGTCAAGCACGGCGAACACTGAAGCTTTCTTT
14	TRBJ2-7	TRBD1	.	TRBV6-1	CASSPRQGGYEQYF	TGTGCCAGCAGCCCCAGACAGGGGGGGTACGAGCAGTACTTC
15	TRBJ2-5	.	once	TRBV4-2	CASSQAGELKETQYF	TGTGCCAGCAGCCAAGCAGGGGAGCTAAAAGAGACCCAGTACTTC
15	TRBJ2-3	.	.	TRBV9	CASSVAGLGTDTQYF	TGTGCCAGCAGCGTAGCTGGGCTGGGTACAGATACGCAGTATTTT
15	TRBJ1-1	.	.	TRBV6-1	CASIPSMAANTEAFF	TGTGCCAGCATTCCGTCGATGGCCGCGAACACTGAAGCTTTCTTT
14	TRBJ2-7	TRBD1	.	TRBV7-9	CASSPGGSSYEQYF	TGTGCCAGCAGCCCAGGGGGAAGCTCCTACGAGCAGTACTTC
12	TRBJ2-3	.	.	TRBV27	CASIHSTGTQYF	TGTGCCAGCATCCACAGTACGGGTACGCAGTATTTT
14	TRBJ1-5	.	.	TRBV5-1	CASSLAGRNQPQHF	TGCGCCAGCAGCTTGGCGGGACGCAATCAGCCCCAGCATTTT
13	TRBJ2-3	.	.	TRBV25-1	CASSTTGTDTQYF	TGTGCCAGCAGTACTACAGGGACGGATACGCAGTATTTT
16	TRBJ2-2	.	.	TRBV10-3	CAISYTSAANTGELFF	TGTGCCATCAGTTACACAAGCGCCGCGAACACCGGGGAGCTGTTTTTT
14	TRBJ1-1	.	.	TRBV6-5	CASARRRMNTEAFF	TGTGCCAGCGCACGGCGGCGGATGAACACTGAAGCTTTCTTT
14	TRBJ2-1	TRBD1	.	TRBV19	CASKETGGMGEQFF	TGTGCCAGTAAGGAGACAGGGGGTATGGGTGAGCAGTTCTTC
17	TRBJ1-6	.	.	TRBV9	CASSVGLVDTLNSPLHF	TGTGCCAGCAGCGTAGGGTTAGTAGACACCCTCAATTCACCCCTCCACTTT
15	TRBJ2-2	TRBD2	.	TRBV5-1	CASSKTSGGVGELFF	TGCGCCAGCAGCAAAACTAGCGGGGGTGTCGGGGAGCTGTTTTTT
16	TRBJ2-7	.	.	TRBV4-1	CASSRGWGGESYEQYF	TGCGCCAGCAGCCGGGGGTGGGGCGGGGAGTCCTACGAGCAGTACTTC
13	TRBJ2-7	.	.	TRBV27	CASSSWTDYEQYF	TGTGCCAGCAGTTCCTGGACAGACTACGAGCAGTACTTC
15	TRBJ1-5	TRBD1	.	TRBV19	CASTPTGSSNQPQHF	TGTGCCAGTACCCCGACAGGGAGTAGCAATCAGCCCCAGCATTTT
12	TRBJ1-2	.	.	TRBV2	CARLLGSYGYTF	TGTGCCAGATTACTGGGTAGCTATGGCTACACCTTC
15	TRBJ1-2	.	.	TRBV6-1	CASSSGTMTNYGYTF	TGTGCCAGCAGCTCTGGGACAATGACTAACTATGGCTACACCTTC
13	TRBJ1-1	.	few	TRBV5-6	CASSLGGNTEAFF	TGTGCCAGCAGCTTAGGGGGGAACACTGAAGCTTTCTTT
13	TRBJ2-3	.	once	TRBV25-1	CASSLTRADTQYF	TGTGCCAGCAGTCTTACTAGAGCGGATACGCAGTATTTT
10	TRBJ1-1	.	.	TRBV20-1	CSARDVEAFF	TGCAGTGCTAGAGACGTTGAAGCTTTCTTT
13	TRBJ2-3	.	.	TRBV9	CASSPSLGGTQYF	TGTGCCAGCAGCCCCAGTCTGGGGGGTACGCAGTATTTT